This T cell receptor (beta chain) was recovered during a study of T cells in Graves' hyperthyroidism and ophthalmopathy. The CDR3 consists of 15 residues. Germline assignment: CDR1 SGHAT and CDR2 FQDESV (reference sequence). V was trimmed by 0 bases and J by 10 bases, leaving 16 bases between them. This clonotype was picked up many times. Thyroid ultrasound and orbital computed tomography, with clinical symptoms and serum thyroxine and TRAb, informed diagnoses. Researchers took RNA transcripts and amplified the TCR beta CDR3 regions from them. Using the HTBI primer set, a first-round RT-PCR was run on the TCR CDR3. TCRdb reprocessed the multiplex PCR reads with MiXCR, giving one entry per CDR3 protein. The repertoire has hundreds of thousands of distinct CDR3 sequences, roughly 13% of them found once; the top ten carry 25% to 30%.

The chain carries TRBV11-1 and TRBJ2-1; D might be TRBD2 (6 bases). The TCR was taken from a man between 45 and 60 years old with Graves' ophthalmopathy. Sequenced material: blood. This CDR3 is CASSLAGGRVGEQFF. The DNA of the CDR3 is TGTGCCAGCAGCTTAGCGGGAGGTCGAGTGGGCGAGCAGTTCTTC.